This is a list of T cell receptor beta chains from one sample in a study of Ad26.COV2.S vaccination and SARS-CoV-2 variants. Profiled with immunoSEQ multiplex PCR; TCRdb holds only in-frame clones, not every one. Of 380,000 or so clones in the sample, 86% are singletons; the top ten hold around a tenth. The source material was peripheral blood, sampled in a trial of Ad26.COV2.S vaccine versus placebo. These receptors all come from a person aged 18 to 59 who received the Ad26.COV2.S COVID-19 vaccine or a placebo. Both conserved end residues are part of each CDR3. Each record gives: J gene, CDR3 length, D gene, V gene, clone size, CDR3 protein, CDR3 DNA. The D gene is left open where the match is weak. Expanded clones are given a class, and other clones once, few, many or no size at all.

J gene: TRBJ2-3; CDR3 length: 14; D gene: -; V gene: TRBV7-2; clone size: once; CDR3 protein: CASSLWRGPDTQYF; CDR3 DNA: TGTGCCAGCAGCTTATGGAGGGGCCCAGATACGCAGTATTTT
J gene: TRBJ1-1; CDR3 length: 13; D gene: -; V gene: TRBV12-3/TRBV12-4; clone size: few; CDR3 protein: CASSLQGITEAFF; CDR3 DNA: TGTGCCAGCAGTTTACAGGGTATCACTGAAGCTTTCTTT
J gene: TRBJ2-7; CDR3 length: 13; D gene: -; V gene: TRBV5-1; clone size: -; CDR3 protein: CASSLGTPYEQYF; CDR3 DNA: TGCGCCAGCAGCCTCGGGACACCTTACGAGCAGTACTTC
J gene: TRBJ1-2; CDR3 length: 12; D gene: -; V gene: TRBV27; clone size: -; CDR3 protein: CASSAPGGGYTF; CDR3 DNA: TGTGCCAGCAGTGCCCCCGGAGGCGGCTACACCTTC
J gene: TRBJ2-7; CDR3 length: 15; D gene: -; V gene: TRBV27; clone size: -; CDR3 protein: CASSFSGSPTYEQYF; CDR3 DNA: TGTGCCAGCAGTTTCTCGGGATCCCCAACCTACGAGCAGTACTTC
J gene: TRBJ2-2; CDR3 length: 15; D gene: TRBD2; V gene: TRBV4-1; clone size: -; CDR3 protein: CASSQVAGVTGELFF; CDR3 DNA: TGCGCCAGCAGCCAAGTAGCGGGAGTTACCGGGGAGCTGTTTTTT
J gene: TRBJ1-1; CDR3 length: 11; D gene: -; V gene: TRBV6-5; clone size: -; CDR3 protein: CASSYGNEAFF; CDR3 DNA: TGTGCCAGCAGTTATGGAAATGAAGCTTTCTTT
J gene: TRBJ2-7; CDR3 length: 17; D gene: TRBD2; V gene: TRBV5-1; clone size: -; CDR3 protein: CASSPGLAGPTSYEQYF; CDR3 DNA: TGCGCCAGCAGCCCGGGACTAGCGGGACCCACCTCCTACGAGCAGTACTTC
J gene: TRBJ2-2; CDR3 length: 12; D gene: -; V gene: TRBV5-5; clone size: -; CDR3 protein: CASSSITGELFF; CDR3 DNA: TGTGCCAGCAGCTCCATTACCGGGGAGCTGTTTTTT
J gene: TRBJ2-5; CDR3 length: 13; D gene: -; V gene: TRBV19; clone size: -; CDR3 protein: CASSRALEETQYF; CDR3 DNA: TGTGCCAGTAGTAGGGCTCTTGAAGAGACCCAGTACTTC
J gene: TRBJ1-1; CDR3 length: 15; D gene: -; V gene: TRBV30; clone size: -; CDR3 protein: CAWTRGGAGNTEAFF; CDR3 DNA: TGTGCCTGGACCCGGGGCGGGGCGGGGAACACTGAAGCTTTCTTT
J gene: TRBJ1-2; CDR3 length: 14; D gene: -; V gene: TRBV7-6; clone size: -; CDR3 protein: CASSPQGLNYGYTF; CDR3 DNA: TGTGCCAGCAGCCCTCAGGGGCTCAACTATGGCTACACCTTC
J gene: TRBJ2-2; CDR3 length: 16; D gene: -; V gene: TRBV10-2; clone size: -; CDR3 protein: CASQTGTGLRTGELFF; CDR3 DNA: TGCGCCAGCCAAACTGGCACCGGCTTAAGGACCGGGGAGCTGTTTTTT
J gene: TRBJ2-7; CDR3 length: 18; D gene: TRBD2; V gene: TRBV7-8; clone size: -; CDR3 protein: CASSAYSQGTSGSHEQYF; CDR3 DNA: TGTGCCAGCAGCGCGTATAGTCAGGGGACTAGCGGGAGTCACGAGCAGTACTTC
J gene: TRBJ2-5; CDR3 length: 14; D gene: TRBD1; V gene: TRBV30; clone size: -; CDR3 protein: CAWNGQGAVETQYF; CDR3 DNA: TGTGCCTGGAATGGACAGGGGGCTGTGGAGACCCAGTACTTC
J gene: TRBJ1-3; CDR3 length: 17; D gene: -; V gene: TRBV28; clone size: -; CDR3 protein: CASSSREGLFSGNTIYF; CDR3 DNA: TGTGCCAGCAGTTCCAGGGAGGGACTCTTCTCTGGAAACACCATATATTTT
J gene: TRBJ1-2; CDR3 length: 13; D gene: -; V gene: TRBV28; clone size: -; CDR3 protein: CASSFPANYGYTF; CDR3 DNA: TGTGCCAGCAGTTTTCCAGCTAACTATGGCTACACCTTC
J gene: TRBJ2-2; CDR3 length: 15; D gene: TRBD1; V gene: TRBV15; clone size: -; CDR3 protein: CATSPGTGGTGELFF; CDR3 DNA: TGTGCCACCAGCCCCGGGACAGGTGGCACCGGGGAGCTGTTTTTT
J gene: TRBJ1-1; CDR3 length: 14; D gene: -; V gene: TRBV27; clone size: once; CDR3 protein: CASSLAGKGTEAFF; CDR3 DNA: TGTGCCAGCAGTTTAGCAGGGAAGGGGACTGAAGCTTTCTTT
J gene: TRBJ2-7; CDR3 length: 16; D gene: -; V gene: TRBV19; clone size: -; CDR3 protein: CASSISSGELVYEQYF; CDR3 DNA: TGTGCCAGTAGTATCTCCTCCGGAGAGCTTGTATACGAGCAGTACTTC
J gene: TRBJ1-1; CDR3 length: 14; D gene: -; V gene: TRBV5-4; clone size: -; CDR3 protein: CASSRGGGNTEAFF; CDR3 DNA: TGTGCCAGCAGCCGGGGTGGGGGGAACACTGAAGCTTTCTTT
J gene: TRBJ1-1; CDR3 length: 14; D gene: -; V gene: TRBV5-1; clone size: once; CDR3 protein: CASSLGDGNTEAFF; CDR3 DNA: TGCGCCAGCAGCTTGGGGGACGGGAACACTGAAGCTTTCTTT
J gene: TRBJ2-3; CDR3 length: 13; D gene: TRBD2; V gene: TRBV6-4; clone size: -; CDR3 protein: CASSAGGADTQYF; CDR3 DNA: TGTGCCAGCAGCGCGGGGGGGGCAGATACGCAGTATTTT
J gene: TRBJ2-1; CDR3 length: 16; D gene: TRBD1; V gene: TRBV19; clone size: many; CDR3 protein: CASSIVAGTGYNEQFF; CDR3 DNA: TGTGCCAGTAGTATAGTAGCAGGGACAGGGTACAATGAGCAGTTCTTC
J gene: TRBJ2-5; CDR3 length: 16; D gene: -; V gene: TRBV9; clone size: -; CDR3 protein: CASSGGSDGRVETQYF; CDR3 DNA: TGTGCCAGCAGCGGAGGTTCGGATGGCAGGGTTGAGACCCAGTACTTC
J gene: TRBJ1-1; CDR3 length: 14; D gene: TRBD1; V gene: TRBV4-1; clone size: -; CDR3 protein: CASSKSPTGTEAFF; CDR3 DNA: TGCGCCAGCAGCAAAAGCCCGACAGGGACTGAAGCTTTCTTT
J gene: TRBJ1-2; CDR3 length: 14; D gene: -; V gene: TRBV29-1; clone size: -; CDR3 protein: CSVEIPGDAYGYTF; CDR3 DNA: TGCAGCGTTGAGATTCCAGGGGATGCCTATGGCTACACCTTC
J gene: TRBJ2-2; CDR3 length: 12; D gene: -; V gene: TRBV5-5; clone size: -; CDR3 protein: CASSLGGGELFF; CDR3 DNA: TGTGCCAGCAGCTTGGGCGGCGGGGAGCTGTTTTTT
J gene: TRBJ1-2; CDR3 length: 14; D gene: TRBD1; V gene: TRBV19; clone size: -; CDR3 protein: CASSRRQGRSGYTF; CDR3 DNA: TGTGCCAGTAGTAGGAGACAGGGAAGGTCTGGCTACACCTTC
J gene: TRBJ1-6; CDR3 length: 14; D gene: -; V gene: TRBV18; clone size: -; CDR3 protein: CASSSGTSNSPLHF; CDR3 DNA: TGTGCCAGCTCTTCAGGGACATCTAATTCACCCCTCCACTTT
J gene: TRBJ2-1; CDR3 length: 15; D gene: TRBD1; V gene: TRBV19; clone size: -; CDR3 protein: CASSMGQVRNNEQFF; CDR3 DNA: TGTGCCAGTAGTATGGGACAGGTCCGAAACAATGAGCAGTTCTTC
J gene: TRBJ1-3; CDR3 length: 11; D gene: -; V gene: TRBV5-1; clone size: -; CDR3 protein: CASSSLDTIYF; CDR3 DNA: TGCGCCAGCAGCTCCCTAGACACCATATATTTT
J gene: TRBJ1-1; CDR3 length: 14; D gene: -; V gene: TRBV19; clone size: once; CDR3 protein: CASTPGFGNTEAFF; CDR3 DNA: TGTGCCAGTACCCCCGGGTTCGGGAACACTGAAGCTTTCTTT
J gene: TRBJ2-3; CDR3 length: 17; D gene: -; V gene: TRBV30; clone size: -; CDR3 protein: CAWSVRMTTESTDTQYF; CDR3 DNA: TGTGCCTGGAGTGTACGAATGACTACGGAAAGCACAGATACGCAGTATTTT
J gene: TRBJ1-2; CDR3 length: 16; D gene: TRBD1; V gene: TRBV7-9; clone size: -; CDR3 protein: CASSLLIRDRGQGYTF; CDR3 DNA: TGTGCCAGCAGCTTACTTATTCGGGACAGGGGGCAAGGCTACACCTTC
J gene: TRBJ1-1; CDR3 length: 16; D gene: -; V gene: TRBV6-2/TRBV6-3; clone size: -; CDR3 protein: CASSSLLVGGDTEAFF; CDR3 DNA: TGTGCCAGCAGTTCCCTCCTCGTGGGGGGAGACACTGAAGCTTTCTTT
J gene: TRBJ1-6; CDR3 length: 11; D gene: -; V gene: TRBV6-6; clone size: -; CDR3 protein: CASSRPGALHF; CDR3 DNA: TGTGCCAGCAGTAGACCCGGGGCCCTCCACTTT
J gene: TRBJ1-1; CDR3 length: 11; D gene: -; V gene: TRBV28; clone size: -; CDR3 protein: CASSSGGEAFF; CDR3 DNA: TGTGCCAGCAGTTCGGGTGGGGAGGCTTTCTTT
J gene: TRBJ1-5; CDR3 length: 15; D gene: TRBD1; V gene: TRBV28; clone size: -; CDR3 protein: CASSTGGAGGQPQHF; CDR3 DNA: TGTGCCAGCAGCACAGGGGGCGCAGGGGGTCAGCCCCAGCATTTT
J gene: TRBJ2-7; CDR3 length: 17; D gene: -; V gene: TRBV10-3; clone size: -; CDR3 protein: CAISGGAQGGTSYEQYF; CDR3 DNA: TGTGCCATCAGTGGAGGGGCCCAAGGGGGGACCTCCTACGAGCAGTACTTC
J gene: TRBJ2-3; CDR3 length: 14; D gene: -; V gene: TRBV19; clone size: -; CDR3 protein: CASSTMGDTDTQYF; CDR3 DNA: TGTGCCAGTAGTACCATGGGGGACACAGATACGCAGTATTTT
J gene: TRBJ2-3; CDR3 length: 17; D gene: TRBD2; V gene: TRBV4-3; clone size: -; CDR3 protein: CASSQDPAAGGTDTQYF; CDR3 DNA: TGCGCCAGCAGCCAAGATCCGGCAGCGGGGGGCACAGATACGCAGTATTTT
J gene: TRBJ2-7; CDR3 length: 12; D gene: -; V gene: TRBV6-2/TRBV6-3; clone size: -; CDR3 protein: CASSTGFYEQYF; CDR3 DNA: TGTGCCAGCAGTACAGGGTTCTACGAGCAGTACTTC
J gene: TRBJ2-2; CDR3 length: 15; D gene: -; V gene: TRBV18; clone size: -; CDR3 protein: CASSPRDTRAGELFF; CDR3 DNA: TGTGCCAGCTCACCGAGGGACACTAGGGCCGGGGAGCTGTTTTTT
J gene: TRBJ2-7; CDR3 length: 14; D gene: TRBD1; V gene: TRBV4-1; clone size: -; CDR3 protein: CASSLTGSFYEQYF; CDR3 DNA: TGCGCCAGCAGCCTGACAGGGTCATTCTACGAGCAGTACTTC
J gene: TRBJ2-1; CDR3 length: 14; D gene: -; V gene: TRBV7-9; clone size: -; CDR3 protein: CASSSSRDTKEQFF; CDR3 DNA: TGTGCCAGCAGCTCAAGTAGGGACACCAAGGAGCAGTTCTTC
J gene: TRBJ1-5; CDR3 length: 11; D gene: -; V gene: TRBV6-1; clone size: few; CDR3 protein: CASSDDQPQHF; CDR3 DNA: TGTGCCAGCAGTGATGATCAGCCCCAGCATTTT
J gene: TRBJ1-5; CDR3 length: 13; D gene: TRBD1; V gene: TRBV29-1; clone size: -; CDR3 protein: CSEDRVVRQPQHF; CDR3 DNA: TGCAGCGAAGACAGGGTCGTCAGGCAGCCCCAGCATTTT
J gene: TRBJ2-7; CDR3 length: 15; D gene: -; V gene: TRBV5-1; clone size: -; CDR3 protein: CASSLEGRGFYEQYF; CDR3 DNA: TGCGCCAGCAGCTTGGAAGGGCGGGGTTTCTACGAGCAGTACTTC
J gene: TRBJ2-5; CDR3 length: 13; D gene: -; V gene: TRBV10-3; clone size: once; CDR3 protein: CAISPLDGETQYF; CDR3 DNA: TGTGCCATCAGTCCGCTGGATGGAGAGACCCAGTACTTC
J gene: TRBJ2-3; CDR3 length: 15; D gene: TRBD1; V gene: TRBV28; clone size: -; CDR3 protein: CASSRPAVDRDTQYF; CDR3 DNA: TGTGCCAGCAGCCGGCCGGCGGTGGACAGGGATACGCAGTATTTT
J gene: TRBJ2-1; CDR3 length: 15; D gene: TRBD1; V gene: TRBV4-3; clone size: -; CDR3 protein: CASSQRDRTYNEQFF; CDR3 DNA: TGCGCCAGCAGCCAGAGGGACAGGACCTACAATGAGCAGTTCTTC
J gene: TRBJ1-2; CDR3 length: 13; D gene: -; V gene: TRBV14; clone size: -; CDR3 protein: CASSHPENYGYTF; CDR3 DNA: TGTGCCAGCAGCCACCCCGAAAACTATGGCTACACCTTC
J gene: TRBJ1-5; CDR3 length: 15; D gene: -; V gene: TRBV4-1; clone size: -; CDR3 protein: CASSQVGRSGQPQHF; CDR3 DNA: TGCGCCAGCAGCCAAGTTGGCAGGTCGGGGCAGCCCCAGCATTTT
J gene: TRBJ2-3; CDR3 length: 14; D gene: -; V gene: TRBV7-2; clone size: -; CDR3 protein: CASTSTVSTDTQYF; CDR3 DNA: TGTGCCAGCACCTCGACAGTAAGCACAGATACGCAGTATTTT